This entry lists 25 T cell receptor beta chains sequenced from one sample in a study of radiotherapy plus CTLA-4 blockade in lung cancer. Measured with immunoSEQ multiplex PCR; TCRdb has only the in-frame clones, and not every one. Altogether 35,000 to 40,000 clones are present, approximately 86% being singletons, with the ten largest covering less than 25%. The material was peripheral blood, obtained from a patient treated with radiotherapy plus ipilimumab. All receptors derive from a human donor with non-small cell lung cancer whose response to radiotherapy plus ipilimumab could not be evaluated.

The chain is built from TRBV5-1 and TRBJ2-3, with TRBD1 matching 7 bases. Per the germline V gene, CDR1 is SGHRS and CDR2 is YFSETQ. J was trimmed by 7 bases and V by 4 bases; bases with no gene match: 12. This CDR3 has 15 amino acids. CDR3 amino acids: CASSVEDRTGHTQYF. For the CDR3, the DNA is TGCGCCAGCAGCGTGGAGGACAGGACCGGACATACGCAGTATTTT.

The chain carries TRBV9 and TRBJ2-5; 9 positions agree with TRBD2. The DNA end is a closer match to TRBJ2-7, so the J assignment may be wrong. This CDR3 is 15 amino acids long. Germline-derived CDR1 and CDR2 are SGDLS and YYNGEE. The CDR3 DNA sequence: TGTGCCAGCAGCGTAGGGGCTAGCGGGGTCTACGAGCAGTACTTC. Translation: CASSVGASGVYEQYF.

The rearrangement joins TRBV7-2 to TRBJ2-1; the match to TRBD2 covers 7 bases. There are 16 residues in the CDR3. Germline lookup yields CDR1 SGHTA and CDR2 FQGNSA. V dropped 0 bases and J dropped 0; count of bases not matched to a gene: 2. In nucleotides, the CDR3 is TGTGCCAGCAGCTTAGCTACTAGCGCCTCCTACAATGAGCAGTTCTTC. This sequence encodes CASSLATSASYNEQFF.

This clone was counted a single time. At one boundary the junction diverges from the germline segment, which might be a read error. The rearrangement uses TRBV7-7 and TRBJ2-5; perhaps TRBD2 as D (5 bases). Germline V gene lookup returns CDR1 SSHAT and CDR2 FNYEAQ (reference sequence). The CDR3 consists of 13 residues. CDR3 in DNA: TGTGCTAGCAGCTCGCTGGAGGCGGAGACCCAGTACTTC. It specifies CASSSLEAETQYF.

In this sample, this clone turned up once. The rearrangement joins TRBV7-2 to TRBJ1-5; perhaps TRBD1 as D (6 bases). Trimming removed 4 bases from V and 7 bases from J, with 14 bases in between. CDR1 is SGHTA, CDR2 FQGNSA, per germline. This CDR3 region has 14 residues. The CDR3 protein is CASSSTGSNQPQHF. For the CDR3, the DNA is TGTGCCAGCAGCTCAACAGGGTCCAACCAGCCCCAGCATTTT.

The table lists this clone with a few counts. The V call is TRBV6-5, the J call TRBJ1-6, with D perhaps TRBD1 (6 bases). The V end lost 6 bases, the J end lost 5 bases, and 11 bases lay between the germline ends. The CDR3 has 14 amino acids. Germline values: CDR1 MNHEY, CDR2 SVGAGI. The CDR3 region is CASRTGPNNSPLHF. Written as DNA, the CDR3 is TGTGCCAGCAGGACAGGTCCGAATAATTCACCCCTCCACTTT.

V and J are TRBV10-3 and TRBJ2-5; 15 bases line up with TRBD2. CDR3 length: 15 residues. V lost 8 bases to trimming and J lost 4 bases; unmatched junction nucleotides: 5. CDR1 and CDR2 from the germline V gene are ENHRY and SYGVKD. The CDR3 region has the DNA TGTGCCATCGGGGGACTAGCGGGGGGAGGAGAGACCCAGTACTTC. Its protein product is CAIGGLAGGGETQYF.

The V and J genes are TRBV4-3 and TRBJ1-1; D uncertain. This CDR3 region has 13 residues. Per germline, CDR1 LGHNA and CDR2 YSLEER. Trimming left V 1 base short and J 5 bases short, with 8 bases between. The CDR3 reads CASSQAPGTEAFF. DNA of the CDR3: TGCGCCAGCAGCCAAGCCCCGGGGACTGAAGCTTTCTTT.

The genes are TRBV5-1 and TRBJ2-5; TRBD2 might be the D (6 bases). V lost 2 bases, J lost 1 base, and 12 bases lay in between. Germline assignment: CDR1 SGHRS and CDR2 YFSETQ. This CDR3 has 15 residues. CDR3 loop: CASSFQGLVQETQYF. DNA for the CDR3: TGCGCCAGCAGCTTTCAGGGACTGGTCCAAGAGACCCAGTACTTC.

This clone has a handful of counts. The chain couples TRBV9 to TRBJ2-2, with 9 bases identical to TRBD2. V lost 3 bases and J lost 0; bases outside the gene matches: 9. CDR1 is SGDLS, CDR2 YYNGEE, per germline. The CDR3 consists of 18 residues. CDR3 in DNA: TGTGCCAGCAGCGCCTGGGGGGTAGCGGGAGCGAACACCGGGGAGCTGTTTTTT. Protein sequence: CASSAWGVAGANTGELFF.

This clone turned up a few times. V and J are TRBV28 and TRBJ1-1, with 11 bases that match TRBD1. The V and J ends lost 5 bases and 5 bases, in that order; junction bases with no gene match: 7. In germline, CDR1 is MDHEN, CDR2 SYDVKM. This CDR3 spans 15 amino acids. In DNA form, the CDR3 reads TGTGCCAGCAGTCCGGACAGGGGGCGCGGGACTGAAGCTTTCTTT. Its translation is CASSPDRGRGTEAFF.

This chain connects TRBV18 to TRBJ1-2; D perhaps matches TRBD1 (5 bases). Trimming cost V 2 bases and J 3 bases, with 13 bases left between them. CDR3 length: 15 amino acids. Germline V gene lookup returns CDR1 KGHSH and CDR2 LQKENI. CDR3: CASSPTAGYDYGYTF. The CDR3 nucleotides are TGTGCCAGCTCACCAACGGCAGGGTATGACTATGGCTACACCTTC.

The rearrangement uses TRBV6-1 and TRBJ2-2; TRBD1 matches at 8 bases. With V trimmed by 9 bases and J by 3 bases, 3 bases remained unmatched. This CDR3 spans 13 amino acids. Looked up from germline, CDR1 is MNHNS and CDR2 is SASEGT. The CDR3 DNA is TGTGCCAGTCAACAGGGGGACACCGGGGAGCTGTTTTTT. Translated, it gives CASQQGDTGELFF.

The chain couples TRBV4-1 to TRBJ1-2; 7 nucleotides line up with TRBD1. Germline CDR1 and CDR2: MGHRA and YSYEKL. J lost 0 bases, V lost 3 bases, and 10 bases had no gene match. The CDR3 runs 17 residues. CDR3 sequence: CASSHPKGTGANYGYTF. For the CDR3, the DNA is TGCGCCAGCAGCCACCCCAAAGGTACAGGGGCTAACTATGGCTACACCTTC.

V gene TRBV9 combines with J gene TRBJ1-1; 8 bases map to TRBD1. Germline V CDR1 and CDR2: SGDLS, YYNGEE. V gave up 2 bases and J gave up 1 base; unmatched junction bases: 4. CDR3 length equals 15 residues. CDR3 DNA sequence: TGTGCCAGCAGCGTGTCAGGGGGCTCGAACACTGAAGCTTTCTTT. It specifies CASSVSGGSNTEAFF.

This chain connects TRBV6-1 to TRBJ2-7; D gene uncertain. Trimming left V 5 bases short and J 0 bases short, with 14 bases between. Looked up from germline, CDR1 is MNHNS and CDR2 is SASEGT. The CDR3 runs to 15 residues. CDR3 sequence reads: CASSPILTGSYEQYF. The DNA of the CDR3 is TGTGCCAGCAGTCCAATCCTGACGGGCTCCTACGAGCAGTACTTC.

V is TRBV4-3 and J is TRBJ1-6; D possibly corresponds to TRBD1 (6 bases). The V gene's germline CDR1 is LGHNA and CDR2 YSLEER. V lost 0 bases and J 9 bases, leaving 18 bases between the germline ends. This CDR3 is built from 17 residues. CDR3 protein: CASSQDWGTTRGSPLHF. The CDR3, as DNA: TGCGCCAGCAGCCAAGATTGGGGGACAACACGCGGTTCACCCCTCCACTTT.

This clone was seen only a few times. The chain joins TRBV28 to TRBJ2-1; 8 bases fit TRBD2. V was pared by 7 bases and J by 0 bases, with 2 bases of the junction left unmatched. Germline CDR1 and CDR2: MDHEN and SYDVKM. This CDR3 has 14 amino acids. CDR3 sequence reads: CASIRGGSYNEQFF. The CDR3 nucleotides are TGTGCCAGCATCCGGGGGGGCTCCTACAATGAGCAGTTCTTC.

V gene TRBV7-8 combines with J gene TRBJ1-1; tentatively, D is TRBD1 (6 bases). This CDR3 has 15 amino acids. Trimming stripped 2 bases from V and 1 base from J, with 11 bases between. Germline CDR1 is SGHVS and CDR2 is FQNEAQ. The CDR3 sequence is CASSLYGTKNTEAFF. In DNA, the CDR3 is TGTGCCAGCAGCTTATACGGGACAAAGAACACTGAAGCTTTCTTT. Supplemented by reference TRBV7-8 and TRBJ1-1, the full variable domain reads GAGVSQSPRYKVAKRGQDVALRCDPISGHVSLFWYQQALGQGPEFLTYFQNEAQLDKSGLPSDRFFAERPEGSVSTLKIQRTQQEDSAVYLCASSLYGTKNTEAFFGQGTRLTVV.

This CDR3 reads CASSLERQGAGYGYTF. The CDR3 bases are TGCGCCAGCAGCTTGGAAAGACAGGGGGCTGGCTATGGCTACACCTTC. The J gene is TRBJ1-2, the V gene TRBV5-1, with TRBD1 matching 10 bases. With 0 bases clipped from V and 4 bases from J, the junction kept 6 bases outside the gene matches. This CDR3 has 16 amino acids. Germline lookup yields CDR1 SGHRS and CDR2 YFSETQ.

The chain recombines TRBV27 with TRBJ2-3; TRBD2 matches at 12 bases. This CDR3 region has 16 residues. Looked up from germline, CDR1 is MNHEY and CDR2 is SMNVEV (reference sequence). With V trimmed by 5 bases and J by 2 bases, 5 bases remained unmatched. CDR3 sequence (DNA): TGTGCCAGCAGTCTAACTAGCGGGGGGTTCACAGATACGCAGTATTTT. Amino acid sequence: CASSLTSGGFTDTQYF.

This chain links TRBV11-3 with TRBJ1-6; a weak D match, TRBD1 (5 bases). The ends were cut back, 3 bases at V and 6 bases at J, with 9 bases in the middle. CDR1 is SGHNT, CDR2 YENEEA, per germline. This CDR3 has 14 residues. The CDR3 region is CASSLGPVNSPLHF. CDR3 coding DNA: TGTGCCAGCAGCTTGGGGCCCGTTAATTCACCCCTCCACTTT. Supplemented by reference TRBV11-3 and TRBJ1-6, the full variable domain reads EAGVVQSPRYKIIEKKQPVAFWCNPISGHNTLYWYLQNLGQGPELLIRYENEEAVDDSQLPKDRFSAERLKGVDSTLKIQPAELGDSAVYLCASSLGPVNSPLHFGNGTRLTVT.

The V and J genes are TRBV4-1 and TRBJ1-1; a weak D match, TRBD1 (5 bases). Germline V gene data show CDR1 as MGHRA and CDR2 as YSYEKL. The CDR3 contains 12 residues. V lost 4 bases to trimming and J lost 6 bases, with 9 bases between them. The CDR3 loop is CASSRGEAEAFF. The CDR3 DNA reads TGCGCCAGCAGCCGAGGGGAGGCTGAAGCTTTCTTT.

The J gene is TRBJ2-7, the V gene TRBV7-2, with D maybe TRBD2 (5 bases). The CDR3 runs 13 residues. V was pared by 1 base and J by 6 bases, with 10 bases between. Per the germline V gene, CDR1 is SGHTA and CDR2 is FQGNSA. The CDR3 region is CASSLGGLSEQYF. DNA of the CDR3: TGTGCCAGCAGCTTAGGCGGGCTCTCCGAGCAGTACTTC.

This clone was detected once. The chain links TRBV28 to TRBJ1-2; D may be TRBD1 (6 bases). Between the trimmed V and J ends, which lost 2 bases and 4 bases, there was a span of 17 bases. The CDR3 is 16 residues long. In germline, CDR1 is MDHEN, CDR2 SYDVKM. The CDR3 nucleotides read TGTGCCAGCAGTTTAAGGGGGGGCAGCCAAGGCTATGGCTACACCTTC. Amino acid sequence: CASSLRGGSQGYGYTF.